The rows below give T cell receptor beta chains drawn from one sample of a study of blood T cell repertoires in COVID-19. Some clones are missing from TCRdb's copy, which holds only in-frame ones; the method was immunoSEQ multiplex PCR. The sample holds about 100,000 clones; roughly 89% are singletons and the top ten take less than 2%. The specimen sequenced was peripheral blood. The receptor set was obtained from a woman aged 45-65 years with COVID-19, enrolled during active disease. Each CDR3 is given with its conserved first and last residue. The order of the fields is D gene, V gene, clone size, J gene, CDR3 DNA, CDR3 protein. The D gene is left open where the match is weak. Only some rows state a clone size, as once, few, many or a class for expanded clones.

D: TRBD1; V: TRBV10-2; size: NA; J: TRBJ2-1; DNA: TGCGCCTGTTGGGGACCCACCGGGACAGGGACCTACAATGAGCAGTTCTTC; CDR3: CACWGPTGTGTYNEQFF
D: NA; V: TRBV5-1; size: NA; J: TRBJ1-1; DNA: TGCGCCAGCAGCTTGCGGGCTATGCGGGCATACACTGAAGCTTTCTTT; CDR3: CASSLRAMRAYTEAFF
D: NA; V: TRBV5-5; size: NA; J: TRBJ1-2; DNA: TGTGCCAGCAGCTTGGACCCCGCGAACGGCTACACCTTC; CDR3: CASSLDPANGYTF
D: NA; V: TRBV19; size: NA; J: TRBJ1-2; DNA: TGTGCCAGTAGTAAGGTCGGGGACTTAAACTATGGCTACACCTTC; CDR3: CASSKVGDLNYGYTF
D: TRBD1; V: TRBV28; size: NA; J: TRBJ1-6; DNA: TGTGCCAGCAAGGTTGACAGGGGGTTTGGTTCACCCCTCCACTTT; CDR3: CASKVDRGFGSPLHF
D: NA; V: TRBV19; size: NA; J: TRBJ2-3; DNA: TGTGCCAGTAGTCGCCGGAGGCAACGATCCGATACGCAGTATTTT; CDR3: CASSRRRQRSDTQYF
D: TRBD2; V: TRBV6-5; size: NA; J: TRBJ2-3; DNA: TGTGCCAGCAGACTACACGGACTAGCGAGTAATACGCAGTATTTT; CDR3: CASRLHGLASNTQYF
D: TRBD2; V: TRBV7-9; size: once; J: TRBJ2-2; DNA: TGTGCCAGCAGCCATACTAGCGGGGGGAACACCGGGGAGCTGTTTTTT; CDR3: CASSHTSGGNTGELFF
D: NA; V: TRBV12-5; size: NA; J: TRBJ2-1; DNA: TGTGCTAGTGGTTTGGGCCCAGGACAGATATACAATGAGCAGTTCTTC; CDR3: CASGLGPGQIYNEQFF
D: TRBD1; V: TRBV7-2; size: NA; J: TRBJ1-5; DNA: TGTGCCAGCAGCCCGACAGGGGGCGACAATCAGCCCCAGCATTTT; CDR3: CASSPTGGDNQPQHF
D: TRBD1; V: TRBV12-3/TRBV12-4; size: once; J: TRBJ2-5; DNA: TGTGCCAGCAGCCGCTACAGGGGCGAGACCCAGTACTTC; CDR3: CASSRYRGETQYF
D: NA; V: TRBV10-1; size: NA; J: TRBJ2-3; DNA: TGCGCCAGCAGTGAAGACTACACAGATACGCAGTATTTT; CDR3: CASSEDYTDTQYF
D: TRBD1; V: TRBV5-1; size: NA; J: TRBJ2-7; DNA: TGCGCCACATCACCCCGGTTATCGGGACAGGGCTCCTACGAGCAGTACTTC; CDR3: CATSPRLSGQGSYEQYF
D: NA; V: TRBV6-5; size: NA; J: TRBJ1-5; DNA: TGTGCCAGCAGCTCTGACACTGATCAGCCCCAGCATTTT; CDR3: CASSSDTDQPQHF
D: TRBD1; V: TRBV3-1/TRBV3-2; size: NA; J: TRBJ1-4; DNA: TGTGCCAGCAGCTCCAGGGGGATCGGTAATGAAAAACTGTTTTTT; CDR3: CASSSRGIGNEKLFF
D: NA; V: TRBV30; size: NA; J: TRBJ2-1; DNA: TGTGCCTGGAGTCGCGGGGTGGGGGACAATGAGCAGTTCTTC; CDR3: CAWSRGVGDNEQFF
D: NA; V: TRBV2; size: once; J: TRBJ2-1; DNA: TGTGCCAGCAATCGAGCGGCTTACAATGAGCAGTTCTTC; CDR3: CASNRAAYNEQFF
D: NA; V: TRBV7-8; size: NA; J: TRBJ1-3; DNA: TGTGCCAGCAGCTTAGCGGCCTTTCGCTCTGGAAACACCATATATTTT; CDR3: CASSLAAFRSGNTIYF
D: NA; V: TRBV10-2; size: NA; J: TRBJ1-1; DNA: TGCGCCAGCAGTGAGTCGGGGAGGGGGAGCACTGAAGCTTTCTTT; CDR3: CASSESGRGSTEAFF
D: NA; V: TRBV6-6; size: NA; J: TRBJ2-1; DNA: TGTGCCAGCCTAGGGGTCAATGAGCAGTTCTTC; CDR3: CASLGVNEQFF
D: NA; V: TRBV3-1/TRBV3-2; size: NA; J: TRBJ1-1; DNA: TGTGCCAGCAGCCCCGGACAGAAGGGTGAAGCTTTCTTT; CDR3: CASSPGQKGEAFF
D: NA; V: TRBV18; size: NA; J: TRBJ1-6; DNA: TGTGCCAGCTCACCGCTAGGCAAGGTTAATTCACCCCTCCACTTT; CDR3: CASSPLGKVNSPLHF
D: NA; V: TRBV11-3; size: NA; J: TRBJ1-1; DNA: TGTGCCAGCACCATCGATCGGGGCCAGGGGATCACTGAAGCTTTCTTT; CDR3: CASTIDRGQGITEAFF
D: TRBD2; V: TRBV27; size: NA; J: TRBJ2-3; DNA: TGTGCCAGCAGTTTCCCTAGCGGGGGGGCAAAGGATACGCAGTATTTT; CDR3: CASSFPSGGAKDTQYF
D: TRBD1; V: TRBV5-4; size: NA; J: TRBJ1-4; DNA: TGTGCCAGCAGCGAGGAGAGAGGGACAGGGGGAGAAAAACTGTTTTTT; CDR3: CASSEERGTGGEKLFF
D: TRBD1; V: TRBV3-1/TRBV3-2; size: NA; J: TRBJ1-6; DNA: TGTGCCAGCAGCCAAGGGTTGGGACAGGGGAATTCACCCCTCCACTTT; CDR3: CASSQGLGQGNSPLHF